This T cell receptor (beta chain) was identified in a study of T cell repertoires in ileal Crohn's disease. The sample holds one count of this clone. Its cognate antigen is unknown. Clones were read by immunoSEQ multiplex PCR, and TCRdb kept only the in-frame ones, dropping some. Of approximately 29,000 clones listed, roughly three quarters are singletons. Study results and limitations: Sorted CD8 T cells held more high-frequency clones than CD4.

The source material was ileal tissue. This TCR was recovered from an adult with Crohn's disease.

The CDR3 region has the DNA TGTGCCAGCAGTCACGGACACTTCCAAGAGACCCAGTACTTC. Its translation: CASSHGHFQETQYF. This chain connects TRBV14 to TRBJ2-5, with D maybe TRBD1 (5 bases). Germline V lookup: CDR1 SGHDN, CDR2 FVKESK. V dropped 6 bases and J dropped 1 base, with 12 bases sitting between them. This CDR3 spans 14 amino acids.